Each of the 26 T cell receptor beta chains below was sequenced from the same sample in a study of blood T cells in healthy people across ages. A J-beta primer mix and a sample-barcoded 5' primer were used in a second PCR of roughly 6 to 11 cycles. TCRdb re-called the 5' RACE reads through MiXCR, storing one row per CDR3 protein. This table has around 320,000 distinct CDR3 sequences, roughly 27% appearing once. Sequenced sample: blood. The receptors were sampled from a woman aged 70-85 years in good health.

The chain has TRBV29-1 and TRBJ1-2; the D is unclear. CDR3 length: 11 residues. The ends were cut back, 4 bases at V and 0 bases at J, with 3 bases in the middle. Germline V gene data show CDR1 as SQVTM and CDR2 as ANQGSEA. The CDR3 sequence is CSVGSNYGYTF. CDR3 in DNA: TGCAGCGTTGGATCTAACTATGGCTACACCTTC.

V is TRBV7-9 and J is TRBJ2-3; the D gene is possibly TRBD1 (6 bases). Germline V gene lookup returns CDR1 SEHNR and CDR2 FQNEAQ (reference sequence). The CDR3 spans 15 residues. Trimming shortened V by 5 bases and J by 5 bases, and 17 bases separated the two germline ends. CDR3 region: CASSIGQTLEDTQYF. The CDR3 DNA sequence: TGTGCCAGCAGCATCGGACAGACGCTTGAAGATACGCAGTATTTT.

The chain employs TRBV4-1 and TRBJ2-2; D perhaps matches TRBD2 (6 bases). The CDR3 length is 18 residues. Germline CDR1 is MGHRA and CDR2 is YSYEKL. The V end was cut by 4 bases, the J end by 0 bases, with 18 bases between. CDR3 DNA sequence: TGCGCCAGCAGCCTAGGGACCCTGGGGACTCCGAACACCGGGGAGCTGTTTTTT. It is translated as CASSLGTLGTPNTGELFF.

This chain connects TRBV14 to TRBJ2-5; 8 bases agree with TRBD2. The J call may be incorrect, as the DNA end agrees better with TRBJ2-1. The germline V gene encodes CDR1 SGHDN and CDR2 FVKESK. The CDR3 extends over 20 amino acids. CDR3 nucleotides: TGTGCCAGCAGCCAGGGAGTAGCGAGGGTTGCGGGAGGACGCTACAATGAGCAGTTCTTC. This translates into CASSQGVARVAGGRYNEQFF.

This clonotype was found a few times. The V gene is TRBV28, the J gene TRBJ1-6; TRBD1 might be the D (6 bases). The germline CDR1 and CDR2 sequences are MDHEN and SYDVKM. The CDR3 sequence is 12 residues long. The germline V and J ends were trimmed by 7 bases and 10 bases, with 11 bases remaining between them. For the CDR3, the DNA is TGTGCCAGCAAAGGGGGGAAATCACCCCTCCACTTT. It codes for CASKGGKSPLHF.

This clonotype was seen a few times. The chain is built from TRBV3-1 and TRBJ1-1, with D unresolved. In germline, CDR1 is LGHDT, CDR2 YNNKEL (reference sequence). CDR3 length: 15 amino acids. V was clipped by 3 bases and J by 1 base, with 12 bases between them. The CDR3 bases are TGTGCCAGCAGCCATCTCAGGAAGAGGAACACTGAAGCTTTCTTT. Residues: CASSHLRKRNTEAFF.

This clonotype came up a few times. CDR3 sequence reads: CAASRGSNQETQYF. Written as DNA, the CDR3 is TGTGCCGCCTCTAGGGGGTCAAATCAAGAGACCCAGTACTTC. This chain connects TRBV6-6 to TRBJ2-5, with D maybe TRBD1 (6 bases). Per germline, CDR1 MNHNY and CDR2 SVGAGI (reference sequence). Trimming took 11 bases from V and 2 from J, leaving 18 bases between them. This CDR3 spans 14 amino acids.

This clonotype was picked up many times. The rearrangement links TRBV5-1 to TRBJ2-7; no clear D. CDR3 length: 15 amino acids. The germline V gene has CDR1 SGHRS and CDR2 YFSETQ. The germline V and J ends were trimmed by 0 bases and 2 bases, with 12 bases remaining between them. CDR3 sequence: CASSLVRGPTYEQYF. Written as DNA, the CDR3 is TGCGCCAGCAGCTTGGTTCGAGGTCCTACCTACGAGCAGTACTTC.

The chain employs TRBV7-2 and TRBJ2-1, with D unclear. Germline loops: CDR1 SGHTA, CDR2 FQGNSA. The CDR3 contains 13 residues. The V gene lost 4 bases and the J gene lost 13 bases, with 17 bases spanning the gap. DNA of the CDR3: TGTGCCAGCAGCTCACCACTGATCCCGTCCCAGTTCTTC. The encoded protein is CASSSPLIPSQFF.

A few counts support this clonotype. This sequence joins TRBV20-1 and TRBJ1-2; the match to TRBD1 covers 7 bases. V shed 2 bases and J 5 bases; nucleotides not matched to a gene: 2. Germline V gene lookup returns CDR1 DFQATT and CDR2 SNEGSKA (reference sequence). The CDR3 length is 12 residues. For the CDR3, the DNA is TGCAGTGCTAGACAGGGGGGTTATGGCTACACCTTC. It is translated as CSARQGGYGYTF.

This clonotype was observed at least ten times. J is TRBJ2-1 and V is TRBV15, with D possibly TRBD1 on 5 matching bases. Germline CDR1 reads LNHNV; CDR2 reads YYDKDF (reference sequence). V lost 5 bases, J lost 0 bases, and 8 bases lay in between. CDR3 length equals 14 residues. For the CDR3, the DNA is TGTGCCACCAGCGAAAGGGGCTCCTACAATGAGCAGTTCTTC. Its translation is CATSERGSYNEQFF.

This clonotype was seen only a few times. The rearrangement links TRBV4-3 to TRBJ1-2, with a weak D call TRBD1 (5 bases). V shed 0 bases and J shed 3 bases, with 11 bases lying between them. CDR1 is LGHNA, CDR2 YSLEER, per germline. The CDR3 has 15 amino acids. The CDR3 loop is CASSQDRGGDYGYTF. In DNA form, the CDR3 reads TGCGCCAGCAGCCAAGACCGGGGCGGGGACTATGGCTACACCTTC.

A few counts support this clonotype. The rearrangement joins TRBV11-1 to TRBJ2-4; D is possibly TRBD2 (7 bases). V was trimmed by 4 bases and J by 3 bases, leaving 31 bases between them. CDR1 and CDR2 from the germline V gene are SGHAT and FQDESV (reference sequence). CDR3 size: 21 residues. CDR3 sequence reads: CASSSTGLDFGRSGIKNIQYF. CDR3 sequence (DNA): TGTGCCAGCAGCTCGACAGGTTTAGACTTCGGGAGGAGCGGGATCAAAAACATTCAGTACTTC. Drawing the rest from reference TRBV11-1 and TRBJ2-4, the complete variable domain is EAEVAQSPRYKITEKSQAVAFWCDPISGHATLYWYRQILGQGPELLVQFQDESVVDDSQLPKDRFSAERLKGVDSTLKIQPAELGDSAMYLCASSSTGLDFGRSGIKNIQYFGAGTRLSVL.

The J gene is TRBJ2-7, the V gene TRBV7-9, with 8 bases lining up with TRBD2. Per the germline V gene, CDR1 is SEHNR and CDR2 is FQNEAQ (reference sequence). V dropped 3 bases and J dropped 3; count of bases not matched to a gene: 1. The CDR3 has 13 amino acids. CDR3 sequence reads: CASSFGGDYEQYF. Here the CDR3 DNA reads TGTGCCAGCAGCTTCGGGGGGGACTACGAGCAGTACTTC.

Only a few counts were recorded for this clonotype. The chain couples TRBV29-1 to TRBJ1-1; maybe TRBD1 (6 bases). The germline CDR1 and CDR2 sequences are SQVTM and ANQGSEA. Trimming took off 7 bases at V and 0 bases at J, with 15 bases between the two ends. The CDR3 extends over 14 amino acids. The CDR3 DNA follows: TGCAGCGGCCGTCCAGGGGCTTTGAACACTGAAGCTTTCTTT. Translated, it gives CSGRPGALNTEAFF.

In this sample, this clonotype turned up a few times. The V call is TRBV2, the J call TRBJ1-1; 7 bases line up with TRBD1. V was clipped by 8 bases and J by 1 base; unmatched bases: 4. Germline values: CDR1 SNHLY, CDR2 FYNNEI. The CDR3 runs 13 residues. DNA for the CDR3: TGTGCCAGCGGGAGGGACAGGAACACTGAAGCTTTCTTT. Residues: CASGRDRNTEAFF. The whole variable domain, remainder taken from reference TRBV2 and TRBJ1-1, is EPEVTQTPSHQVTQMGQEVILRCVPISNHLYFYWYRQILGQKVEFLVSFYNNEISEKSEIFDDQFSVERPDGSNFTLKIRSTKLEDSAMYFCASGRDRNTEAFFGQGTRLTVV.

This clonotype was seen only a few times. The gene calls are TRBV20-1 and TRBJ2-3; 10 nucleotides line up with TRBD2. Trimming at V came to 3 bases and at J to 3 bases, leaving 6 bases not matched to a gene. Per germline, CDR1 DFQATT and CDR2 SNEGSKA (reference sequence). The CDR3 length is 15 residues. In DNA, the CDR3 is TGCAGTGCTAGTCTGGCTAGCGGGAGAACAGATACGCAGTATTTT. Residues: CSASLASGRTDTQYF.

This clonotype was seen more than once but under ten times. Written as DNA, the CDR3 is TGCAGTGCTCCGAGGACAGGGGATGAAAAACTGTTTTTT. Protein sequence: CSAPRTGDEKLFF. The gene calls are TRBV20-1 and TRBJ1-4; TRBD1 agrees at 9 bases. The V gene end was trimmed by 5 bases and the J gene end by 6 bases; junction bases not matched to a gene: 4. Germline values: CDR1 DFQATT, CDR2 SNEGSKA (reference sequence). The CDR3 length is 13 residues.

This clonotype appeared a few times. The V gene is TRBV7-9, the J gene TRBJ2-3; TRBD2 matches 7 bases. V lost 7 bases and J lost 2; bases outside the gene matches: 9. The germline gives CDR1 SEHNR, CDR2 FQNEAQ (reference sequence). The CDR3 loop spans 15 amino acids. The CDR3 DNA follows: TGTGCCAGCACCCCATCGGCGGGAGACACAGATACGCAGTATTTT. It encodes CASTPSAGDTDTQYF.

The gene calls are TRBV5-1 and TRBJ1-1, with a possible D match to TRBD1 (5 bases). V gave up 2 bases and J gave up 0 bases, with 20 bases separating them. CDR1 SGHRS and CDR2 YFSETQ come from the germline V gene. This CDR3 is 18 amino acids long. The CDR3 sequence is CASSFGQGIGVMNTEAFF. Written as DNA, the CDR3 is TGCGCCAGCAGCTTCGGTCAGGGTATTGGTGTGATGAACACTGAAGCTTTCTTT.

In its sample, this clonotype was seen a few times. The chain uses TRBV4-1 and TRBJ2-5; 7 positions match TRBD2. The J call may be faulty, since TRBJ2-1 better matches the DNA end. The CDR3 contains 14 residues. CDR1 and CDR2 (germline): MGHRA, YSYEKL. CDR3 sequence reads: CASRFGLESSEQFF. The CDR3 DNA reads as TGCGCCAGCAGATTCGGACTAGAGTCTAGTGAGCAGTTCTTC.

V gene TRBV6-5 combines with J gene TRBJ1-2; D unresolved. This CDR3 has 13 residues. Germline V gene data show CDR1 as MNHEY and CDR2 as SVGAGI. Trimming pared 0 bases from V and 8 bases from J, leaving 10 bases between. Here the CDR3 reads CASSYSIGRGYTF. The CDR3 DNA follows: TGTGCCAGCAGTTACTCGATTGGCCGGGGCTACACCTTC.

The chain is built from TRBV9 and TRBJ1-2, with TRBD1 identical over 9 bases. The V gene's germline CDR1 is SGDLS and CDR2 YYNGEE. The V gene end was trimmed by 2 bases and the J gene end by 8 bases; junction bases not matched to a gene: 19. This CDR3 is built from 18 residues. In DNA form, the CDR3 reads TGTGCCAGCAGCGTTTATGCGGGCACAGGGGGCACCTCGAGAGGCTACACCTTC. This encodes CASSVYAGTGGTSRGYTF.

The J gene is TRBJ1-5, the V gene TRBV3-1; no clear D. Germline V CDR1 and CDR2: LGHDT, YNNKEL (reference sequence). V lost 2 bases, J lost 3 bases, and 17 bases lay in between. CDR3 length: 17 amino acids. The CDR3 sequence is CASSQTRMPRFNQPQHF. For the CDR3, the DNA is TGTGCCAGCAGCCAAACACGGATGCCTAGGTTCAATCAGCCCCAGCATTTT.

This clonotype was found a few times. Its ends do not fully match the called genes, so a read error is possible. The rearrangement uses TRBV28 and TRBJ2-7; TRBD2 matches at 10 bases. Germline V gene lookup returns CDR1 MDHEN and CDR2 SYDVKM. This CDR3 comprises 13 residues. The CDR3 sequence is CASSLTAPSGSLF. Here the CDR3 DNA reads TGTGCCAGCAGTCTGACCGCCCCTAGCGGGAGCCTCTTC.

This clonotype was picked up a small number of times. The chain joins TRBV10-3 to TRBJ2-1; 8 bases agree with TRBD2. Germline CDR1 ENHRY, CDR2 SYGVKD. The CDR3 length is 14 residues. The V gene end was trimmed by 3 bases and the J gene end by 8 bases; junction bases not matched to a gene: 6. The CDR3 here is CAISEGTSSYEQFF. CDR3 bases: TGTGCCATCAGTGAAGGGACTAGTTCCTATGAGCAGTTCTTC.